This T cell receptor (beta chain) is from a study of T cell repertoires in cytomegalovirus infection. Overall study: In public TCR beta signatures, there were indications of both CMV infection and matching HLA type.

The CDR3 contains 13 residues. V was cut by 0 bases and J by 9 bases, with 9 bases left in between. CDR1 is MNHEY and CDR2 is SVGAGI in the germline V gene. TCRdb independently ran MiXCR on the reads; one entry per CDR3 protein. The repertoire holds 600,000 to 800,000 distinct CDR3 sequences, with 24% as singletons. V and J are TRBV6-5 and TRBJ1-5, with D tentatively TRBD1 (5 bases). Sequencing was done on a sample of CD8+ T cells from PBMCs. This TCR came from a human donor in good health (CMV status not recorded). Some clones in this sample may be carry-over from other donors' samples. The CDR3 loop reads CASSYSGLWPQHF. CDR3 bases: TGTGCCAGCAGTTACTCGGGGCTGTGGCCCCAGCATTTT.